This TCR beta chain was recovered during a study of shared clonotypes between healthy human individuals. Broader study findings: Non-shared clonotypes had lower generation probabilities than those shared by all four donors.

Only a few counts were recorded for this clone. The target antigen is unknown. Per the germline V gene, CDR1 is SEHNR and CDR2 is FQNEAQ (reference sequence). The V end was cut by 5 bases, the J end by 2 bases, with 15 bases between. This CDR3 region has 15 residues. The assay was immunoSEQ multiplex PCR, and TCRdb's table has in-frame clones only and misses some. The repertoire holds approximately 400,000 clones, with about 97% as singletons. The chain has TRBV7-9 and TRBJ1-2; the D gene is possibly TRBD1 (5 bases). The receptor comes from a man under 40 in good health. The specimen sequenced was memory CD8+ T cells sorted from blood. Subset in this sample: CD45RO+ cells pooled with CCR7-negative TemRA cells. The CDR3 reads CASSPNGTRNYGYTF. CDR3 nucleotide sequence: TGTGCCAGCAGCCCCAATGGGACTCGAAACTATGGCTACACCTTC.